These 22 T cell receptor beta chains share one sample of origin, sequenced in a study of OX40 agonist ivuxolimab in advanced cancers. The method was immunoSEQ multiplex PCR; TCRdb's version includes in-frame clones alone and lacks a portion of them. The sample contains roughly 100,000 clones, 95% to 96% of which appear only once. Source: CD4+ or CD8+ T cells sorted from blood, taken in a trial of the OX40 agonist ivuxolimab. The source is an adult with an advanced solid tumor such as melanoma, head and neck, liver or kidney cancer.

The chain uses TRBV6-6 and TRBJ1-1; D remains unclear. Trimming left V 5 bases short and J 1 base short, with 11 bases between. This CDR3 comprises 14 residues. Germline CDR1 MNHNY, CDR2 SVGAGI (reference sequence). The CDR3 is CASSQNKGNTEAFF. CDR3 coding DNA: TGTGCCAGCAGTCAAAACAAAGGGAACACTGAAGCTTTCTTT.

The V and J genes are TRBV6-4 and TRBJ2-1; no firm D call. Germline V gives CDR1 MRHNA, CDR2 SNTAGT. V was cut by 8 bases and J by 12 bases, with 11 bases left in between. This CDR3 has 10 residues. CDR3 coding DNA: TGTGCCAGCGTACCCCTAGGGCAGTTCTTC. Amino acids: CASVPLGQFF.

The chain has TRBV29-1 and TRBJ2-3; maybe TRBD2 (6 bases). This CDR3 region has 16 residues. Looked up from germline, CDR1 is SQVTM and CDR2 is ANQGSEA. Trimming removed 0 bases from V and 2 bases from J, with 15 bases in between. Written as DNA, the CDR3 is TGCAGCGTTGAAGAGAGGAACAGCGGGCCCACAGATACGCAGTATTTT. Translation gives CSVEERNSGPTDTQYF.

The DNA for the CDR3 is TGTGCCAGCAGTTACTCCCCCGGGACGGGGGAGCTGTTTTTT. Its protein product is CASSYSPGTGELFF. V is TRBV6-5 and J is TRBJ2-2; the D call may be TRBD1 or TRBD2 (5 bases each). Germline V lookup: CDR1 MNHEY, CDR2 SVGAGI. There are 14 residues in the CDR3. The V end was cut by 0 bases, the J end by 8 bases, with 10 bases between.

This chain connects TRBV28 to TRBJ2-3, with a tentative D call TRBD2 (5 bases). Trimming pared 3 bases from V and 2 bases from J, leaving 12 bases between. Germline CDR1 and CDR2: MDHEN and SYDVKM. This CDR3 region has 15 residues. CDR3 protein: CASSLPDRDTDTQYF. The DNA of the CDR3 is TGTGCCAGCAGTTTGCCAGACCGGGACACAGATACGCAGTATTTT.

The J gene is TRBJ1-2, the V gene TRBV2; D is perhaps TRBD1 (5 bases). Trimming left V 2 bases short and J 2 bases short, with 9 bases between. The CDR3 has 14 residues. In germline, CDR1 is SNHLY, CDR2 FYNNEI. The CDR3 nucleotides are TGTGCCAGCAGTGAATCGGGGGACAACTATGGCTACACCTTC. This gives the protein CASSESGDNYGYTF.

The V call is TRBV28, the J call TRBJ2-2; D gene uncertain. V was trimmed by 6 bases and J by 5 bases, leaving 16 bases between them. The CDR3 is 15 amino acids. The V gene's germline CDR1 is MDHEN and CDR2 SYDVKM. CDR3 protein: CASSVRGRRTGELFF. The CDR3 DNA reads TGTGCCAGCAGCGTCCGCGGCCGCCGAACCGGGGAGCTGTTTTTT.

The CDR3 loop is CASSLGGAGGYGYTF. CDR3 DNA sequence: TGTGCCAGCTCCCTGGGGGGAGCCGGTGGGTATGGCTACACCTTC. The chain couples TRBV5-4 to TRBJ1-2, with D perhaps TRBD1 (5 bases). The V gene lost 7 bases and the J gene lost 5 bases, with 21 bases spanning the gap. Per the germline V gene, CDR1 is SGHNT and CDR2 is YYREEE (reference sequence). The CDR3 has 15 amino acids.

The chain combines TRBV28 with TRBJ2-3; possibly TRBD2 for D (5 bases). CDR3 size: 15 residues. V was pared by 3 bases and J by 1 base, with 11 bases between. Germline V gives CDR1 MDHEN, CDR2 SYDVKM. The CDR3 DNA reads as TGTGCCAGCAGTTTTGGTGGGAGTGGCACAGATACGCAGTATTTT. Translation: CASSFGGSGTDTQYF.

This chain links TRBV4-1 with TRBJ2-2, with D possibly being TRBD2 (6 bases). The germline gives CDR1 MGHRA, CDR2 YSYEKL. CDR3 length: 16 residues. The ends were cut back, 2 bases at V and 3 bases at J, with 13 bases in the middle. CDR3 nucleotides: TGCGCCAGCAGCCAATCCGGGAGTGTCGACACCGGGGAGCTGTTTTTT. This codes for CASSQSGSVDTGELFF.

The V call is TRBV19, the J call TRBJ1-2; 9 bases match TRBD1. J was trimmed by 4 bases and V by 3 bases; bases with no gene match: 3. Per the germline V gene, CDR1 is LNHDA and CDR2 is SQIVND (reference sequence). This CDR3 has 14 residues. As DNA, the CDR3 is TGTGCCAGTAGTATGGGGACAGGGAGCTATGGCTACACCTTC. This sequence encodes CASSMGTGSYGYTF.

The chain links TRBV27 to TRBJ2-7; D remains unclear. CDR3 length: 12 amino acids. CDR1 MNHEY and CDR2 SMNVEV come from the germline V gene (reference sequence). Trimming cost V 8 bases and J 0 bases, with 8 bases left between them. CDR3 bases: TGTGCCAGCGTGGGCCTCTCCTACGAGCAGTACTTC. This translates into CASVGLSYEQYF.

This chain joins TRBV11-3 and TRBJ2-2; TRBD2 might be the D (6 bases). CDR1 is SGHNT and CDR2 is YENEEA in the germline V gene. Trimming cost V 5 bases and J 5 bases, with 9 bases left between them. The CDR3 totals 13 residues. The CDR3 DNA sequence: TGTGCCAGCAGCCCACGGGAGACCGGGGAGCTGTTTTTT. Its protein is CASSPRETGELFF.

The chain uses TRBV28 and TRBJ2-7, with D possibly TRBD2 on 6 matching bases. The V gene lost 2 bases and the J gene lost 4 bases, with 6 bases spanning the gap. CDR1 is MDHEN, CDR2 SYDVKM, per germline. The CDR3 is made up of 12 amino acids. The CDR3 here is CASSLRGYEQYF. CDR3 sequence (DNA): TGTGCCAGCAGTTTACGGGGGTACGAGCAGTACTTC.

The V call is TRBV7-6, the J call TRBJ1-4, with D possibly matching TRBD1 (5 bases). CDR1 and CDR2 (germline): SGHVS, FNYEAQ. V was cut by 2 bases and J by 5 bases, with 9 bases left in between. This CDR3 region has 14 residues. DNA for the CDR3: TGTGCCAGCAGCTTATGGGGGGGGAATGAAAAACTGTTTTTT. It codes for CASSLWGGNEKLFF.

This clone came up a few times. V gene TRBV28 combines with J gene TRBJ2-1; TRBD2 matches at 12 bases. Germline loops: CDR1 MDHEN, CDR2 SYDVKM. CDR3 length: 19 amino acids. Germline trimming cut 3 bases from V and 0 bases from J; bases unmatched to any gene: 9. As DNA, the CDR3 is TGTGCCAGCAGTTTTCAAACTAGCGGGGGGACTTACTCCTACAATGAGCAGTTCTTC. It yields the protein CASSFQTSGGTYSYNEQFF. Full variable domain (remainder filled in from reference TRBV28 and TRBJ2-1): DVKVTQSSRYLVKRTGEKVFLECVQDMDHENMFWYRQDPGLGLRLIYFSYDVKMKEKGDIPEGYSVSREKKERFSLILESASTNQTSMYLCASSFQTSGGTYSYNEQFFGPGTRLTVL.

The chain links TRBV7-3 to TRBJ2-5; TRBD2 aligns across 7 bases. The V gene end was trimmed by 2 bases and the J gene end by 0 bases; junction bases not matched to a gene: 9. CDR3 length equals 17 residues. The germline CDR1 and CDR2 sequences are SGHTA and FQGTGA. The chain's CDR3 is CASSLARSGNHQETQYF. The CDR3 region has the DNA TGTGCCAGCAGCTTAGCGAGAAGCGGGAACCACCAAGAGACCCAGTACTTC. Filled out from reference TRBV7-3 and TRBJ2-5, the complete variable domain reads GAGVSQTPSNKVTEKGKYVELRCDPISGHTALYWYRQSLGQGPEFLIYFQGTGAADDSGLPNDRFFAVRPEGSVSTLKIQRTERGDSAVYLCASSLARSGNHQETQYFGPGTRLLVL.

The genes are TRBV21-1 and TRBJ2-3; the DNA was not compared with TRBD1, the D call given in the table. TRBV21-1 is described as a pseudogene. CDR3 length: 16 amino acids. As DNA, the CDR3 is TGTGCCAGCAGCATTGGACAGGGCAGGGACACAGATACGCAGTATTTT. Its protein is CASSIGQGRDTDTQYF.

The V gene is TRBV7-9, the J gene TRBJ2-7; 7 bases fit TRBD2. This CDR3 has 16 amino acids. V lost 0 bases and J lost 4; bases outside the gene matches: 9. Germline values: CDR1 SEHNR, CDR2 FQNEAQ (reference sequence). CDR3 nucleotides: TGTGCCAGCAGCTTAGCGGGAGGGCTAGGGCCTTACGAGCAGTACTTC. This sequence encodes CASSLAGGLGPYEQYF.

The chain is built from TRBV27 and TRBJ2-1, with D perhaps matching TRBD1 or TRBD2 (5 bases each). V was shortened by 4 bases and J by 6 bases, with 10 bases between the two germline ends. The CDR3 loop spans 13 amino acids. The germline CDR1 and CDR2 sequences are MNHEY and SMNVEV (reference sequence). CDR3 DNA sequence: TGTGCCAGCAGTTCCGGGGCGGGCAATGAGCAGTTCTTC. Translating gives CASSSGAGNEQFF.

The chain carries TRBV27 and TRBJ2-1; no definite D call. This CDR3 contains 13 residues. Germline lookup yields CDR1 MNHEY and CDR2 SMNVEV (reference sequence). V lost 4 bases, J lost 4 bases, and 8 bases lay in between. Written as DNA, the CDR3 is TGTGCCAGCAGTTATACCTTTTACAATGAGCAGTTCTTC. The encoded protein is CASSYTFYNEQFF.

The DNA for the CDR3 is TGTGCCAGCACTAGAAAGATCGACTCTGGAAACACCATATATTTT. It yields the protein CASTRKIDSGNTIYF. The chain employs TRBV2 and TRBJ1-3, with unresolved D. The germline V gene encodes CDR1 SNHLY and CDR2 FYNNEI. V lost 7 bases, J lost 0 bases, and 13 bases lay in between. The CDR3 spans 15 residues.